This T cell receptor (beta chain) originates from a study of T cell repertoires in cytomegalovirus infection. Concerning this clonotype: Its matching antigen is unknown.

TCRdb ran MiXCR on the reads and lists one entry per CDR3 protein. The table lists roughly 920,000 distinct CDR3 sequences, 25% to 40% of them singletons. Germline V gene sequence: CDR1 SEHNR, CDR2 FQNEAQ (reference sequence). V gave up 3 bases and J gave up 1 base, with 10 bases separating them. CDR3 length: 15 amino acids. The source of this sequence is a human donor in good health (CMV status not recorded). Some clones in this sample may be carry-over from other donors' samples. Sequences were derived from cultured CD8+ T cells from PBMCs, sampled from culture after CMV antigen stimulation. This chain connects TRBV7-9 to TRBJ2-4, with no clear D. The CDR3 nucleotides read TGTGCCAGCAGCTTTACCGGGTCTGCCAAAAACATTCAGTACTTC. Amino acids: CASSFTGSAKNIQYF.